This paragraph covers one T cell receptor beta chain sequence. This record comes from a study of blood T cell repertoires in COVID-19. Overall study: Acute-phase and convalescent COVID-19 samples originated in the United States, Italy and Spain. From T cells, B-cell-depleted T cells, or PBMCs came the material, which was cDNA or gDNA.

Authors' processing steps: Reference gene primer amplification gave estimated nucleated cell counts. Some clones are missing from TCRdb's copy, which holds only in-frame ones; the method was immunoSEQ multiplex PCR. V and J calls and clone size come straight from that table; D and trimming were deduced from the DNA. The sample records under 150,000 clones, roughly 80% being singletons. The ends were cut back, 1 base at V and 4 bases at J, with 9 bases in the middle. The CDR3 runs 14 residues. Germline V lookup: CDR1 SGHNT, CDR2 YYREEE (reference sequence). The sample taken for sequencing was peripheral blood. The TCR was taken from a woman in her 40s with acute or convalescent COVID-19. The V gene is TRBV5-4, the J gene TRBJ1-5, with unresolved D. CDR3 bases: TGTGCCAGCAGCTTGAGTCCCCTAAATCAGCCCCAGCATTTT. Protein: CASSLSPLNQPQHF.